Listed below are T cell receptor beta chains from one sample, sequenced in a study of T cell responses to AZD1222 COVID-19 vaccine. TCRdb's copy holds only in-frame clones and misses some; the assay was immunoSEQ multiplex PCR. Of tens of thousands of clones in the sample, roughly 89% were seen once. The source was peripheral blood, collected 28 days after the second AZD1222 dose. The receptor source for this set is an adult who received the AZD1222 COVID-19 vaccine. The CDR3 runs from the conserved cysteine through the conserved F or W. The D gene is left open where the match is weak. Clone size is shown for a subset of rows, as once, few, many or a class of expanded clone.

V gene	clone size	CDR3 length	D gene	J gene	CDR3 DNA	CDR3 protein
TRBV6-5	-	16	-	TRBJ1-1	TGTGCCAGCAGTTACTCGAATCAGGGACTGAACACTGAAGCTTTCTTT	CASSYSNQGLNTEAFF
TRBV4-1	-	15	TRBD1	TRBJ1-2	TGCGCCAGCAGCCCTACCGGGACAGGGGTTTATGGCTACACCTTC	CASSPTGTGVYGYTF
TRBV7-6	-	16	TRBD2	TRBJ2-3	TGTGCCAGCAGCTTAAGGGGACTAGCGGGCACAGATACGCAGTATTTT	CASSLRGLAGTDTQYF
TRBV25-1	-	8	-	TRBJ1-2	TGTGCCAGCAGTGAATACACCTTC	CASSEYTF
TRBV10-2	-	14	-	TRBJ1-5	TGCGCCAGCAGACTGGGTGAGGGCAATCAGCCCCAGCATTTT	CASRLGEGNQPQHF
TRBV19	-	13	-	TRBJ1-2	TGTGCCAGTAGTAAGGAGGGTACCTATGGCTACACCTTC	CASSKEGTYGYTF
TRBV3-1/TRBV3-2	-	17	TRBD2	TRBJ2-3	TGTGCCAGCAGCCTTCGTACTTTAGCGGGGGGGCCGCATACGCAGTATTTT	CASSLRTLAGGPHTQYF
TRBV19	-	13	-	TRBJ1-2	TGTGCCAGTAACGTACAGGTGAACTATGGCTACACCTTC	CASNVQVNYGYTF
TRBV5-8	-	14	-	TRBJ1-5	TGTGCCAGCAGCGGGAGGGTCGGGAATCAGCCCCAGCATTTT	CASSGRVGNQPQHF
TRBV6-5	-	16	TRBD2	TRBJ2-3	TGTGCCAGCAGTTACTCGGGACTAGCGGGCTCAGATACGCAGTATTTT	CASSYSGLAGSDTQYF
TRBV5-4	-	13	-	TRBJ1-1	TGTGCCAGCAGCCCGACAGAGAACACTGAAGCTTTCTTT	CASSPTENTEAFF
TRBV28	-	13	-	TRBJ1-2	TGTGCCAGCATTTCCGGAATTAACTATGGCTACACCTTC	CASISGINYGYTF
TRBV9	-	13	-	TRBJ1-2	TGTGCCAGCAGCGCGGACAACCTGTATGGCTACACCTTC	CASSADNLYGYTF
TRBV18	-	14	TRBD1	TRBJ1-3	TGTGCCAGCTCACAAGGGACAGCTGGAAACACCATATATTTT	CASSQGTAGNTIYF
TRBV4-2	-	14	-	TRBJ2-2	TGTGCCAGCAGCCAAGACAGGGTTACCGGGGAGCTGTTTTTT	CASSQDRVTGELFF
TRBV7-2	-	15	-	TRBJ1-2	TGTGCCAGCAGCCCAGGTCCAGGGACGCACTATGGCTACACCTTC	CASSPGPGTHYGYTF
TRBV6-6	once	16	TRBD2	TRBJ2-5	TGTGCCAGCAGTCGAGGTGGGACTAGCGGGGAAGAGACCCAGTACTTC	CASSRGGTSGEETQYF
TRBV18	-	13	TRBD1	TRBJ1-4	TGTGCCAGCCAACAGGGGTTGGATGAAAAACTGTTTTTT	CASQQGLDEKLFF
TRBV3-1/TRBV3-2	-	13	-	TRBJ2-7	TGTGCCAGCAGCCAAACACGCGATGGCGAGCAGTACTTC	CASSQTRDGEQYF
TRBV11-2	-	11	-	TRBJ2-7	TGTGCCAGCAGCTTTGCGGGCGAGCAGTACTTC	CASSFAGEQYF
TRBV19	-	14	-	TRBJ2-3	TGTGCCAGTAGTATGGGCGCGAGCACAGATACGCAGTATTTT	CASSMGASTDTQYF
TRBV14	-	15	-	TRBJ1-2	TGTGCCAGCAGCCAAGCTACAACGGGTGGCTATGGCTACACCTTC	CASSQATTGGYGYTF
TRBV27	-	14	TRBD1	TRBJ1-6	TGTGCCAGCCAGGGACAGACTATTAATTCACCCCTCCACTTT	CASQGQTINSPLHF
TRBV6-1	-	14	-	TRBJ1-5	TGTGCCAGCAGTGAAGCCGGGAAAAATCAGCCCCAGCATTTT	CASSEAGKNQPQHF
TRBV19	-	15	-	TRBJ1-4	TGTGCCAGTAGTATGTCCGGGGCAACTAATGAAAAACTGTTTTTT	CASSMSGATNEKLFF
TRBV2	-	15	-	TRBJ1-6	TGTGCCAGCAGTGAAGCCAGGGCGGGGACGGCACCCCTCCACTTT	CASSEARAGTAPLHF
TRBV12-5	-	15	-	TRBJ2-2	TGTGCTAGTGGTTGGGGGACATCGAACACCGGGGAGCTGTTTTTT	CASGWGTSNTGELFF
TRBV5-1	once	16	TRBD2	TRBJ2-5	TGCGCCAGCAGCTTGGCCCTTGGAGCGGGGGGGGAGACCCAGTACTTC	CASSLALGAGGETQYF
TRBV19	few	12	-	TRBJ1-1	TGTGCCAGTCATGGGGGGAACACTGAAGCTTTCTTT	CASHGGNTEAFF
TRBV5-6	-	14	-	TRBJ1-2	TGTGCCAGCACCCAGTTCGACCGGGCGAGGGGCTACACCTTC	CASTQFDRARGYTF
TRBV4-1	once	15	-	TRBJ1-6	TGCGCCAGCAGCCAAGAAGTAACGGCCGATTCACCCCTCCACTTT	CASSQEVTADSPLHF
TRBV7-9	-	15	TRBD1	TRBJ1-2	TGTGCCAGCAGCGGACCCGGACAGGTCCGGGGTGGCTACACCTTC	CASSGPGQVRGGYTF
TRBV7-8	-	15	TRBD1	TRBJ2-7	TGTGCCAGCAGCTTAGTAGGACAGGGGGGCCACGAGCAGTACTTC	CASSLVGQGGHEQYF
TRBV2	-	17	TRBD1	TRBJ1-6	TGTGCCAGCAGTGAAAGGGTGGGGACAGGGGGGAATTCACCCCTCCACTTT	CASSERVGTGGNSPLHF
TRBV30	-	12	-	TRBJ1-2	TGTGCCTACGGAGAATCTAACTATGGCTACACCTTC	CAYGESNYGYTF
TRBV5-1	-	14	-	TRBJ1-6	TGCGCCAGCAGCTTACAGACCGCGGGGTCACCCCTCCACTTT	CASSLQTAGSPLHF
TRBV9	-	13	-	TRBJ2-7	TGTGCCAGCAGCGCAGGGTGGAGGGACGAGCAGTACTTC	CASSAGWRDEQYF
TRBV29-1	-	11	-	TRBJ2-1	TGCAGCGTTAGGGACTACAATGAGCAGTTCTTC	CSVRDYNEQFF
TRBV3-1/TRBV3-2	-	14	TRBD1	TRBJ1-1	TGTGCCAGCAGCCTTGGACAGGGGAACACTGAAGCTTTCTTT	CASSLGQGNTEAFF
TRBV6-5	-	13	TRBD1	TRBJ1-1	TGTGCCAGCAGTAGCATACAGGGGGCTGAAGCTTTCTTT	CASSSIQGAEAFF
TRBV18	-	17	-	TRBJ1-2	TGTGCCAGCTCACCACCCCGGACAGCAGACTCTAACTATGGCTACACCTTC	CASSPPRTADSNYGYTF
TRBV6-5	few	14	-	TRBJ1-2	TGTGCCAGCATCGAGCGAGGGGTTGGTTATGGCTACACCTTC	CASIERGVGYGYTF
TRBV5-8	-	15	-	TRBJ1-4	TGTGCCAGCAGCATGGGGGGACGGTCAAATGAAAAACTGTTTTTT	CASSMGGRSNEKLFF
TRBV3-1/TRBV3-2	-	14	-	TRBJ2-5	TGTGCCAGCAGCCAAGTGACGTTCCGAGAGACCCAGTACTTC	CASSQVTFRETQYF
TRBV6-1	-	15	-	TRBJ1-4	TGTGCCAGCAGTGATGGGGGATCGGGGGATGAAAAACTGTTTTTT	CASSDGGSGDEKLFF
TRBV3-1/TRBV3-2	-	11	TRBD2	TRBJ2-5	TGTGCCAGCAGCTATAGCGGGGGGCAGTACTTC	CASSYSGGQYF
TRBV4-2	-	16	TRBD1	TRBJ1-2	TGTGCCAGCAGCCAAGATCTTTACAGGGGATTCGATGGCTACACCTTC	CASSQDLYRGFDGYTF
TRBV12-3/TRBV12-4	-	12	-	TRBJ1-2	TGTGCCAGCAGCCGCCCTAACTATGGCTACACCTTC	CASSRPNYGYTF
TRBV30	-	12	-	TRBJ1-1	TGTGCCTGGAGTGCGGGTAGCCCTGAAGCTTTCTTT	CAWSAGSPEAFF
TRBV19	-	14	-	TRBJ2-1	TGTGCCAGTACCCCTCCCGGGTCCTACAATGAGCAGTTCTTC	CASTPPGSYNEQFF
TRBV6-6	-	17	TRBD1	TRBJ2-6	TGTGCCAGCAGTCCGACAGGGGTCCGCTCTGGGGCCAACGTCCTGACTTTC	CASSPTGVRSGANVLTF
TRBV5-1	-	15	-	TRBJ1-1	TGCGCCAGCAGCTGGGACGGGGGGGCGACCACTGAAGCTTTCTTT	CASSWDGGATTEAFF
TRBV4-2	-	14	-	TRBJ1-3	TGTGCCAGCAGCCAAGCAGGTACTGGAAACACCATATATTTT	CASSQAGTGNTIYF